The table lists the clone carrying this T cell receptor beta chain with a few counts. Its antigen is still unknown. Germline V gene lookup returns CDR1 SNHLY and CDR2 FYNNEI. The V end lost 4 bases, the J end lost 9 bases, and 16 bases lay between the germline ends. This CDR3 is 15 amino acids long. From the reads, TCRdb called clonotypes with MiXCR, one entry per CDR3 protein. The top ten clones hold about 9.4% of a sample with hundreds of thousands of distinct CDR3 sequences, around 10% of them seen once. The entry originates in a study of T cell repertoires in cytomegalovirus infection. Overall study: Evidence of both CMV infection and a matching HLA type came from public TCR beta signatures.

Findings and limits, study-wide: Carriage of CMV together with the relevant HLA was identifiable through cumulative public TCR beta family frequency. What dominated the ex vivo response were HLA-C-restricted CMV-specific TCR beta clonotypes.

Sequenced sample: PBMCs. This chain joins TRBV2 and TRBJ1-6, with D perhaps TRBD1 (5 bases). The origin of this receptor is a human donor in good health (CMV status not recorded). Some clones in this sample may be carry-over from other donors' samples. CDR3 residues: CASSVDRQGGSPLHF. CDR3 DNA: TGTGCCAGCAGTGTTGACCGCCAGGGTGGTTCACCCCTCCACTTT. The full variable domain, in which reference TRBV2 and TRBJ1-6 provide the parts outside the CDR3, is EPEVTQTPSHQVTQMGQEVILRCVPISNHLYFYWYRQILGQKVEFLVSFYNNEISEKSEIFDDQFSVERPDGSNFTLKIRSTKLEDSAMYFCASSVDRQGGSPLHFGNGTRLTVT.